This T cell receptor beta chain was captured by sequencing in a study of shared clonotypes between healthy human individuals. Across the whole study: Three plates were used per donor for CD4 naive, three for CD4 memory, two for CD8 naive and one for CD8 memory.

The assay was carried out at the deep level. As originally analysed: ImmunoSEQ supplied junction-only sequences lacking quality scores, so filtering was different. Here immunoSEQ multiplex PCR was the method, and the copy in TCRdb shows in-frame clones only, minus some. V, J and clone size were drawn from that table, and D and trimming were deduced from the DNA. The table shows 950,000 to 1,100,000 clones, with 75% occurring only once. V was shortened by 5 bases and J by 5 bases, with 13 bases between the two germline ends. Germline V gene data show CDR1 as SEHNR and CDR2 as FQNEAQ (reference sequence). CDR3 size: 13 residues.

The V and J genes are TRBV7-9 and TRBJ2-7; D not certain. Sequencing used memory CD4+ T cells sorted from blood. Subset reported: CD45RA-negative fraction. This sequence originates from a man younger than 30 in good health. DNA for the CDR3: TGTGCCAGCAGCCTCACCCCAGGTCACGAGCAGTACTTC. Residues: CASSLTPGHEQYF.